These 19 T cell receptor beta chains share one sample of origin, sequenced in a study of cytomegalovirus exposure and HLA in healthy donors. A multiplex PCR was run with 60 Vbeta primers and 13 Jbeta primers. The repertoire was sequenced with immunoSEQ multiplex PCR; TCRdb's copy has only in-frame clones and lacks some. Its table records over 25,000 clones. Sequenced: PBMCs. The receptors shown here come from a man between 25 and 39 years old in good health and CMV-seronegative.

V usage is TRBV19 and J usage is TRBJ1-1, with a tentative D call TRBD1 (5 bases). V lost 4 bases and J 4 bases, leaving 13 bases between the germline ends. The CDR3 runs to 14 residues. CDR1 and CDR2 (germline): LNHDA, SQIVND (reference sequence). The CDR3 sequence: CASSTRQGGTEAFF. As DNA, the CDR3 is TGTGCCAGTAGTACGCGCCAGGGAGGCACTGAAGCTTTCTTT.

This chain uses TRBV5-6 with TRBJ2-1; D is possibly TRBD2 (5 bases). The germline V gene encodes CDR1 SGHDT and CDR2 YYEEEE. The CDR3 totals 15 residues. V was cut by 4 bases and J by 4 bases, with 15 bases left in between. The CDR3, as DNA: TGTGCCAGCAGCCCCCGGGATTTTACATACAATGAGCAGTTCTTC. Translated: CASSPRDFTYNEQFF.

The rearrangement uses TRBV10-3 and TRBJ1-5; D not resolved. V was clipped by 8 bases and J by 2 bases, with 13 bases between them. The CDR3 runs 14 residues. Germline loops: CDR1 ENHRY, CDR2 SYGVKD. The CDR3: CAIGRGGGNQPQHF. The CDR3 DNA is TGTGCCATCGGTCGGGGAGGTGGCAATCAGCCCCAGCATTTT.

This chain links TRBV4-2 with TRBJ2-7, with TRBD2 matching over 7 bases. This CDR3 contains 15 residues. Germline values: CDR1 LGHNA, CDR2 YNFKEQ. The V and J ends lost 2 bases and 0 bases, in that order; junction bases with no gene match: 4. CDR3 amino acids: CASSQTPSGSYEQYF. The CDR3 DNA follows: TGTGCCAGCAGCCAAACTCCTAGCGGCTCCTACGAGCAGTACTTC.

The chain is built from TRBV5-4 and TRBJ1-2; TRBD1 is a possible D gene (6 bases). The germline gives CDR1 SGHNT, CDR2 YYREEE (reference sequence). The ends were cut back, 3 bases at V and 0 bases at J, with 15 bases in the middle. This CDR3 contains 16 residues. CDR3 region: CASSWPGQPPNYGYTF. CDR3 nucleotide sequence: TGTGCCAGCAGCTGGCCCGGACAGCCACCTAACTATGGCTACACCTTC.

The CDR3: CASSQDPTELYEQYF. The CDR3 DNA sequence: TGCGCCAGCAGCCAAGATCCCACAGAGCTCTACGAGCAGTACTTC. This chain uses TRBV4-3 with TRBJ2-7; D is ambiguous. V lost 0 bases, J lost 3 bases, and 12 bases lay in between. Germline CDR1 LGHNA, CDR2 YSLEER. The CDR3 totals 15 residues.

To note about this clone: The junction departs from germline at one end; a sequencing error may be responsible. The sample carries other DNA sequences with the same CDR3. V is TRBV7-7 and J is TRBJ1-5; 9 bases map to TRBD1. The CDR3 runs 15 residues. Per germline, CDR1 SSHAT and CDR2 FNYEAQ (reference sequence). The CDR3 nucleotides are TGCGCTAGCAGCCTCCGGGACAGGGACAATCAGCCCCAGCATTTT. This translates into CASSLRDRDNQPQHF.

The chain has TRBV5-6 and TRBJ2-5, with 11 bases matching TRBD2. The length of the CDR3 is 15 residues. Unmatched junction bases numbered 7, after V lost 4 bases and J lost 5 bases. Germline V gene lookup returns CDR1 SGHDT and CDR2 YYEEEE. The CDR3 nucleotides are TGTGCCAGCAGCCCACTAGCGGGGGTGACGGAGACCCAGTACTTC. This sequence encodes CASSPLAGVTETQYF. The variable domain in full, completed from reference TRBV5-6 and TRBJ2-5, reads DAGVTQSPTHLIKTRGQQVTLRCSPKSGHDTVSWYQQALGQGPQFIFQYYEEEERQRGNFPDRFSGHQFPNYSSELNVNALLLGDSALYLCASSPLAGVTETQYFGPGTRLLVL.

Of note for this clone: One end of the junction fails to match germline, which may point to a read error. This chain links TRBV7-2 with TRBJ2-7; 11 nucleotides align to TRBD2. The CDR3 consists of 16 residues. Germline assignment: CDR1 SGHTA and CDR2 FQGNSA. This CDR3 reads CASILTSGTSGYEQYF. The CDR3 nucleotides read TGTGCCAGCATCTTAACTTCCGGGACTAGCGGCTACGAGCAGTACTTC.

The rearrangement joins TRBV27 to TRBJ2-5; 7 bases agree with TRBD2. V gave up 6 bases and J gave up 9 bases; unmatched junction bases: 13. Germline CDR1 and CDR2: MNHEY and SMNVEV (reference sequence). The CDR3 is 14 amino acids. This CDR3 is CASSLEGGPGAQYF. As DNA, the CDR3 is TGTGCCAGCAGCCTGGAGGGAGGGCCGGGGGCCCAGTACTTC.

This chain uses TRBV25-1 with TRBJ2-2; TRBD1 matches at 8 bases. J gave up 2 bases and V 8 bases, and 7 bases lay outside the gene matches. This CDR3 spans 15 amino acids. The germline V gene encodes CDR1 MGHDK and CDR2 SYGVNS. The CDR3 DNA is TGTGCCAGCGAGGGACAGGAGAAAAACACCGGGGAGCTGTTTTTT. It codes for CASEGQEKNTGELFF.

The rearrangement links TRBV18 to TRBJ1-1; 7 bases are a match to TRBD1. Germline CDR1 KGHSH, CDR2 LQKENI. The CDR3 is 12 residues long. V trimming: 6 bases; J trimming: 8 bases; junction bases outside the gene matches: 6. CDR3 sequence: CASSRDREEAFF. The CDR3 DNA reads TGTGCCAGCTCCCGCGACAGGGAAGAAGCTTTCTTT. The full variable domain, rest sourced from reference TRBV18 and TRBJ1-1, is NAGVMQNPRHLVRRRGQEARLRCSPMKGHSHVYWYRQLPEEGLKFMVYLQKENIIDESGMPKERFSAEFPKEGPSILRIQQVVRGDSAAYFCASSRDREEAFFGQGTRLTVV.

The chain employs TRBV7-2 and TRBJ2-1, with a possible D match to TRBD2 (5 bases). CDR1 is SGHTA and CDR2 is FQGNSA in the germline V gene. V was cut by 5 bases and J by 1 base, with 12 bases left in between. The CDR3 extends over 15 amino acids. The CDR3 protein is CASSPDSPSYNEQFF. As DNA, the CDR3 is TGTGCCAGCAGCCCGGACTCGCCTTCCTACAATGAGCAGTTCTTC.

The chain combines TRBV6-5 with TRBJ2-5, with 9 bases matching TRBD1. V gave up 7 bases and J gave up 0 bases; unmatched junction bases: 6. The germline gives CDR1 MNHEY, CDR2 SVGAGI. The CDR3 spans 15 residues. CDR3 sequence reads: CASTTGQGYQETQYF. CDR3 bases: TGTGCCAGCACTACGGGACAGGGCTACCAAGAGACCCAGTACTTC.

This sequence joins TRBV1 and TRBJ2-2; the table gives TRBD1 as D, unverified against the DNA. TRBV1 is classified as a pseudogene. This CDR3 spans 15 amino acids. The CDR3 loop reads CTSSLGQGFPGELFF. CDR3 in DNA: TGCACCAGCAGCCTGGGACAGGGGTTCCCCGGGGAGCTGTTTTTT.

The genes are TRBV28 and TRBJ1-4; 7 positions agree with TRBD1. The J segment lost 2 bases and the V segment lost 3 bases, leaving 9 bases of the junction unmatched. The CDR3 loop spans 17 amino acids. Germline V CDR1 and CDR2: MDHEN, SYDVKM. The DNA of the CDR3 is TGTGCCAGCAGTTTTATTGGAGGGGGCGGTACTAATGAAAAACTGTTTTTT. It is translated as CASSFIGGGGTNEKLFF.

J is TRBJ2-1 and V is TRBV5-1; tentatively, D is TRBD2 (6 bases). Trimming left V 1 base short and J 7 bases short, with 12 bases between. This CDR3 is 14 amino acids long. Germline CDR1 is SGHRS and CDR2 is YFSETQ. The CDR3 region has the DNA TGCGCCAGCAGCTTGCGGGGAGGCGGTAATGAGCAGTTCTTC. This translates into CASSLRGGGNEQFF.

CDR3 in DNA: TGCGCCAGCAGCCCAATTTATATCGACAGGGTGGGGAATTCACCCCTCCACTTT. Residues: CASSPIYIDRVGNSPLHF. The rearrangement links TRBV4-1 to TRBJ1-6; 7 bases map to TRBD1. The CDR3 totals 18 residues. Germline V lookup: CDR1 MGHRA, CDR2 YSYEKL. The junction had 16 bases not matched to a gene; V was cut back by 4 bases and J by 7 bases.

This rearrangement joins TRBV6-1 to TRBJ1-2; D may be TRBD1 (6 bases). CDR3 length: 14 amino acids. V was cut by 3 bases and J by 2 bases, with 10 bases left in between. Germline V CDR1 and CDR2: MNHNS, SASEGT. The CDR3 sequence: CASSEAGANYGYTF. The CDR3 DNA reads TGTGCCAGCAGTGAGGCAGGGGCGAACTATGGCTACACCTTC.